This TCR beta chain is drawn from a study of molecular identifiers for immune sequencing clone quantification. V gave up 6 bases and J gave up 9 bases; unmatched junction bases: 14. This CDR3 spans 15 amino acids. In TCRdb, the PCR reads were re-called with MiXCR into one record per CDR3 protein. This sample has about 510,000 distinct CDR3 sequences, with about 26% found just once. This clonotype has only a few counts. The V call is TRBV12-3 or TRBV12-4, the J call TRBJ2-5; 9 positions agree with TRBD2. The clonotype originates from a human donor in good health. Some libraries in this study had Jurkat cell RNA spiked in. What was sequenced was naive CD8+ T cells from blood, with Jurkat cell RNA spiked in. Subset given: FACS-sorted CD8+CD4-CCR7+CD45RA+ naive T cells. This chain's CDR3 is CASSEPGQGGGAQYF. The CDR3 DNA reads TGTGCCAGCAGCGAACCGGGACAAGGCGGGGGGGCCCAGTACTTC.